The following is a TCR beta chain sequence with its context. This sample was included in a study of blood T cells in healthy people across ages. It was with a sample-barcoded 5' primer and a J-beta primer mix that a second PCR of roughly 7 to 12 cycles was run. TCRdb analysed the 5' RACE reads with MiXCR anew, one entry per CDR3 protein. The data hold around 1.1 million distinct CDR3 sequences, with 35% to 40% observed a single time. V lost 4 bases and J 3 bases, leaving 12 bases between the germline ends. This CDR3 is 15 amino acids long. Germline V gene lookup returns CDR1 MGHDK and CDR2 SYGVNS. Those donating, healthy Caucasian individuals from Russia, were aged 6 to 90.

The source of this sequence is a young man in good health. The chain uses TRBV25-1 and TRBJ2-2; D is ambiguous. The specimen sequenced was blood. CDR3: CASSGNILDTGELFF. The CDR3 DNA follows: TGTGCCAGCAGTGGGAATATTTTGGACACCGGGGAGCTGTTTTTT.